These 26 T cell receptor beta chains share one sample of origin, sequenced in a study of cytomegalovirus exposure and HLA in healthy donors. Amplification used 60 Vbeta primers and 13 Jbeta primers. The assay was immunoSEQ multiplex PCR, and TCRdb's table has in-frame clones only and misses some. This sample has 110,000 to 150,000 clones, with about 74% found just once. Material for sequencing was PBMCs. Source of these receptors: a woman aged 50 to 65 in good health and CMV-seronegative.

This rearrangement joins TRBV11-3 to TRBJ2-1, with D maybe TRBD2 (5 bases). Trimming left V 0 bases short and J 3 bases short, with 9 bases between. CDR3 length: 15 amino acids. Germline values: CDR1 SGHNT, CDR2 YENEEA. The CDR3: CASSLDRGLYNEQFF. The CDR3 nucleotides are TGTGCCAGCAGCTTAGATCGTGGACTCTACAATGAGCAGTTCTTC.

This chain joins TRBV6-5 and TRBJ2-3, with D perhaps TRBD2 (5 bases). The CDR3 length is 14 residues. Trimming took 5 bases from V and 4 from J, leaving 13 bases between them. Per germline, CDR1 MNHEY and CDR2 SVGAGI. CDR3 sequence: CASSPGIIPDTQYF. The CDR3 bases are TGTGCCAGCAGTCCCGGGATCATCCCAGATACGCAGTATTTT.

The gene calls are TRBV5-1 and TRBJ1-2, with TRBD1 as a possible D gene (6 bases). The germline V gene encodes CDR1 SGHRS and CDR2 YFSETQ. This CDR3 comprises 12 residues. Trimming left V 5 bases short and J 5 bases short, with 10 bases between. CDR3 nucleotides: TGCGCCAGCAGACAGGGAACTTATGGCTACACCTTC. It yields the protein CASRQGTYGYTF.

V and J are TRBV30 and TRBJ1-4; weak D call: TRBD1 (5 bases). The V gene's germline CDR1 is GTSNPN and CDR2 SVGIG (reference sequence). The CDR3 covers 15 residues. V was shortened by 2 bases and J by 4 bases, with 14 bases between the two germline ends. CDR3 protein: CAWSRQGLSNEKLFF. In DNA form, the CDR3 reads TGTGCCTGGAGTCGTCAGGGTCTAAGTAATGAAAAACTGTTTTTT.

Concerning this clone itself: Germline is not matched at one junction end, which may reflect a read error. This sequence joins TRBV18 and TRBJ2-2; 10 bases are shared with TRBD2. CDR1 is KGHSH and CDR2 is LQKENI in the germline V gene. The CDR3 contains 17 residues. The chain's CDR3 is CASSPPSLAGNAGELFF. CDR3 in DNA: TGTGCCAGCTCACCACCTTCACTAGCGGGGAACGCCGGGGAGCTGTTTTTT.

V usage is TRBV28 and J usage is TRBJ1-5; 7 bases map to TRBD1. This CDR3 spans 15 amino acids. Germline CDR1 is MDHEN and CDR2 is SYDVKM. The V segment lost 6 bases and the J segment 3 bases; nucleotides outside the gene matches: 8. The CDR3 here is CASRHRGGSNQPQHF. In DNA, the CDR3 is TGTGCCAGCAGGCACAGGGGCGGATCCAATCAGCCCCAGCATTTT.

The rearrangement links TRBV5-1 to TRBJ2-1, with 7 bases lining up with TRBD2. Germline trimming cut 0 bases from V and 10 bases from J; bases unmatched to any gene: 7. Germline V gene lookup returns CDR1 SGHRS and CDR2 YFSETQ. This CDR3 has 14 residues. CDR3 sequence reads: CASSLGMTSNEQFF. The CDR3 DNA follows: TGCGCCAGCAGCTTGGGGATGACTAGCAACGAGCAGTTCTTC.

V usage is TRBV4-2 and J usage is TRBJ2-7; D is perhaps TRBD1 (5 bases). The germline gives CDR1 LGHNA, CDR2 YNFKEQ. The CDR3 contains 13 residues. V lost 1 base, J lost 5 bases, and 9 bases lay in between. The CDR3 coding sequence is TGTGCCAGCAGCCAAGGGACAATCAACGAGCAGTACTTC. This sequence encodes CASSQGTINEQYF.

This clone showed up just a few times. The CDR3 bases are TGTGCCAGCAGTGAAAATCTAGCGGAGTCCTACGAGCAGTACTTC. Amino acids: CASSENLAESYEQYF. The chain combines TRBV6-1 with TRBJ2-7, with 7 bases identical to TRBD2. Losses at the gene ends were 2 bases for V and 1 base for J; bases not matched to a gene: 5. Germline V CDR1 and CDR2: MNHNS, SASEGT. The CDR3 has 15 residues.

The chain joins TRBV30 to TRBJ2-7; possible D gene TRBD1, 5 bases. The CDR3 covers 11 residues. The germline CDR1 and CDR2 sequences are GTSNPN and SVGIG (reference sequence). The ends were cut back, 7 bases at V and 7 bases at J, with 14 bases in the middle. CDR3 nucleotide sequence: TGTGCCTTTATACTCAGGGAAGAGCAGTACTTC. It yields the protein CAFILREEQYF.

This clone was observed a few times. The V gene is TRBV4-2, the J gene TRBJ2-3, with 9 bases fitting TRBD2. The ends lost 1 base at V and 1 base at J; junction bases unmatched: 6. This CDR3 has 17 residues. CDR1 and CDR2 from the germline V gene are LGHNA and YNFKEQ. The CDR3 DNA reads TGTGCCAGCAGCCAAGGCGGGAGGGCAGGGGGCACAGATACGCAGTATTTT. Its protein is CASSQGGRAGGTDTQYF.

The rearrangement links TRBV6-6 to TRBJ2-5; 7 bases agree with TRBD1. V shed 6 bases and J 2 bases; nucleotides not matched to a gene: 6. CDR1 is MNHNY, CDR2 SVGAGI, per germline (reference sequence). This CDR3 has 14 residues. CDR3 sequence: CASREQGWQETQYF. In nucleotides, the CDR3 is TGTGCCAGCAGGGAACAGGGGTGGCAAGAGACCCAGTACTTC.

This chain connects TRBV5-6 to TRBJ2-7; TRBD1 matches at 9 bases. Germline V gene sequence: CDR1 SGHDT, CDR2 YYEEEE. V lost 6 bases to trimming and J lost 6 bases; unmatched junction nucleotides: 7. The CDR3 consists of 13 residues. The DNA of the CDR3 is TGTGCCAGCACCCGGGACAGGGCTAGCGAGCAGTACTTC. Protein: CASTRDRASEQYF.

The gene calls are TRBV6-4 and TRBJ2-3; TRBD2 matches 10 bases. The V gene's germline CDR1 is MRHNA and CDR2 SNTAGT. CDR3 length: 16 residues. Trimming took 0 bases from V and 2 from J; bases not matched to a gene: 2. CDR3 region: CASSDSSGGATDTQYF. In DNA, the CDR3 is TGTGCCAGCAGTGACTCAAGCGGGGGGGCCACAGATACGCAGTATTTT.

J is TRBJ1-2 and V is TRBV10-1, with 9 bases lining up with TRBD1. This CDR3 spans 14 amino acids. The ends lost 2 bases at V and 4 bases at J; junction bases unmatched: 2. The germline V gene encodes CDR1 WNHNN and CDR2 SYGVQD (reference sequence). The CDR3 is CASSEGQGSYGYTF. The CDR3 coding sequence is TGCGCCAGCAGTGAGGGACAGGGGTCCTATGGCTACACCTTC.

The chain links TRBV5-1 to TRBJ1-1; 10 bases agree with TRBD1. The CDR3 covers 13 residues. The junction had 7 bases not matched to a gene; V was cut back by 3 bases and J by 11 bases. Germline V lookup: CDR1 SGHRS, CDR2 YFSETQ. CDR3 amino acids: CASSSDRGRGAFF. CDR3 in DNA: TGCGCCAGCAGCTCTGACAGGGGGCGGGGTGCTTTCTTT. Full variable domain (rest looked up from reference TRBV5-1 and TRBJ1-1): KAGVTQTPRYLIKTRGQQVTLSCSPISGHRSVSWYQQTPGQGLQFLFEYFSETQRNKGNFPGRFSGRQFSNSRSEMNVSTLELGDSALYLCASSSDRGRGAFFGQGTRLTVV.

This clone was picked up a small number of times. This chain links TRBV5-4 with TRBJ2-5; 12 bases match TRBD2. Germline CDR1 is SGHNT and CDR2 is YYREEE (reference sequence). The V segment lost 4 bases and the J segment 4 bases; nucleotides outside the gene matches: 5. The CDR3 sequence is 15 residues long. CDR3 amino acids: CASSPSGGARETQYF. The CDR3 region has the DNA TGTGCCAGCAGCCCTAGCGGGGGGGCACGAGAGACCCAGTACTTC.

This clone was seen only once. The J gene is TRBJ2-1, the V gene TRBV5-4, with TRBD2 identical over 11 bases. This CDR3 region has 15 residues. Germline V CDR1 and CDR2: SGHNT, YYREEE (reference sequence). The V gene end was trimmed by 4 bases and the J gene end by 4 bases; junction bases not matched to a gene: 4. The DNA of the CDR3 is TGTGCCAGCAGCCACACTAGCGGGGGATACAATGAGCAGTTCTTC. It is translated as CASSHTSGGYNEQFF.

V is TRBV5-1 and J is TRBJ1-2, with D perhaps matching TRBD1 (6 bases). CDR1 is SGHRS, CDR2 YFSETQ, per germline. This CDR3 contains 16 residues. V was pared by 4 bases and J by 0 bases, with 16 bases between. The CDR3 DNA reads as TGCGCCAGCAGCGTGTTGACAGGCCTTCCTAACTATGGCTACACCTTC. Protein sequence: CASSVLTGLPNYGYTF.

The chain joins TRBV1 to TRBJ2-4; the table gives TRBD1 as D, unverified against the DNA. TRBV1 constitutes a pseudogene. The CDR3 loop spans 13 amino acids. CDR3 residues: CTTPDTNLNIQYF. CDR3 coding DNA: TGCACCACCCCGGACACCAATTTAAACATTCAGTACTTC.

The chain carries TRBV11-3 and TRBJ1-1; D is undetermined. Germline-derived CDR1 and CDR2 are SGHNT and YENEEA. CDR3 length: 14 amino acids. The V and J ends lost 1 base and 0 bases respectively, with 6 bases between them. CDR3 nucleotide sequence: TGTGCCAGCAGCTTAGCGGGTTTGAACACTGAAGCTTTCTTT. The encoded protein is CASSLAGLNTEAFF.

J is TRBJ1-5 and V is TRBV10-3; 7 positions match TRBD1. The J segment lost 5 bases and the V segment lost 10 bases, leaving 14 bases of the junction unmatched. The CDR3 loop spans 15 amino acids. Germline V CDR1 and CDR2: ENHRY, SYGVKD. The CDR3 DNA sequence: TGTGCCACCAAAACGACAGGGTTCTTTGATCAGCCCCAGCATTTT. Translation: CATKTTGFFDQPQHF.

The genes are TRBV5-1 and TRBJ2-3; 7 bases map to TRBD2. V shed 4 bases and J 0 bases; nucleotides not matched to a gene: 5. This CDR3 is built from 15 residues. CDR1 is SGHRS and CDR2 is YFSETQ in the germline V gene. CDR3 residues: CASSVERGSTDTQYF. The CDR3, as DNA: TGCGCCAGCAGCGTTGAGCGGGGTAGCACAGATACGCAGTATTTT.

This chain links TRBV5-4 with TRBJ2-3; tentative D call: TRBD1 (5 bases). The CDR3 runs 15 residues. Germline-derived CDR1 and CDR2 are SGHNT and YYREEE (reference sequence). Deletions cut 1 base from V and 0 bases from J, with 9 bases between. CDR3 region: CASSLLQASTDTQYF. The CDR3 DNA sequence: TGTGCCAGCAGCTTGCTACAGGCTAGCACAGATACGCAGTATTTT.

The chain has TRBV5-8 and TRBJ2-5; TRBD1 matches at 7 bases. Germline values: CDR1 SGHTS, CDR2 YDEGEE. J was trimmed by 4 bases and V by 0 bases; bases with no gene match: 3. The CDR3 spans 14 residues. CDR3 DNA: TGTGCCAGCAGCTTGGAACAGGGGAGAGAGACCCAGTACTTC. It is translated as CASSLEQGRETQYF. Using reference TRBV5-8 and TRBJ2-5 for the parts outside the CDR3, the full variable domain is EAGVTQSPTHLIKTRGQQATLRCSPISGHTSVYWYQQALGLGLQFLLWYDEGEERNRGNFPPRFSGRQFPNYSSELNVNALELEDSALYLCASSLEQGRETQYFGPGTRLLVL.

A single count supports this clone. The V and J genes are TRBV5-6 and TRBJ2-1; 7 bases line up with TRBD1. The ends lost 4 bases at V and 8 bases at J; junction bases unmatched: 15. The CDR3 spans 16 residues. The germline V gene has CDR1 SGHDT and CDR2 YYEEEE. The CDR3 DNA reads TGTGCCAGCAGCACCTGGACAGGTACCTACCTGGATGAGCAGTTCTTC. Amino acids: CASSTWTGTYLDEQFF.